The 27 T cell receptor beta chains in this list originate from one sample, sequenced in a study of shared clonotypes between healthy human individuals. It was CD45RO-negative cells, positively selected for CCR7, that made up naive CD8 cells, with terminally differentiated effector memory CD45RA+ cells excluded. Data came from immunoSEQ multiplex PCR; TCRdb stores just in-frame clones and leaves some out. The table records roughly 590,000 clones, 95% to 96% of them present only once. The sample comprised naive CD8+ T cells sorted from blood. These receptors were obtained from a woman aged 25-40 years in good health.

V is TRBV6-6 and J is TRBJ1-5; 8 bases are a match to TRBD1. This CDR3 region has 15 residues. J lost 0 bases, V lost 5 bases, and 3 bases had no gene match. Germline lookup yields CDR1 MNHNY and CDR2 SVGAGI (reference sequence). CDR3 sequence: CASSPDRDSNQPQHF. The CDR3 DNA is TGTGCCAGCAGTCCGGACAGGGATAGCAATCAGCCCCAGCATTTT.

This chain connects TRBV11-2 to TRBJ2-7, with D possibly matching TRBD2 (6 bases). V was clipped by 5 bases and J by 0 bases, with 17 bases between them. Per the germline V gene, CDR1 is SGHAT and CDR2 is FQNNGV. The CDR3 totals 16 residues. The CDR3 spells CASSQRAHLSSYEQYF. CDR3 DNA sequence: TGTGCCAGCAGCCAGCGGGCCCACCTAAGCTCCTACGAGCAGTACTTC.

The genes are TRBV9 and TRBJ1-2; D perhaps matches TRBD1 (5 bases). Deletions cut 0 bases from V and 2 bases from J, with 8 bases between. The CDR3 is made up of 14 amino acids. CDR1 and CDR2 (germline): SGDLS, YYNGEE. CDR3 sequence: CASSVGSGNYGYTF. DNA of the CDR3: TGTGCCAGCAGCGTAGGGTCAGGGAACTATGGCTACACCTTC.

The rearrangement links TRBV28 to TRBJ2-5; the match to TRBD2 covers 10 bases. J gave up 4 bases and V 6 bases, and 11 bases lay outside the gene matches. Germline V gene sequence: CDR1 MDHEN, CDR2 SYDVKM. The CDR3 sequence is 16 residues long. The CDR3 region has the DNA TGTGCCAGCAGCAAACTAGCGGGAAAGTTAGGAGAGACCCAGTACTTC. Translation: CASSKLAGKLGETQYF.

The rearrangement links TRBV19 to TRBJ2-3; D not resolved. V was clipped by 2 bases and J by 3 bases, with 6 bases between them. Germline V lookup: CDR1 LNHDA, CDR2 SQIVND (reference sequence). The CDR3 runs to 13 residues. CDR3 coding DNA: TGTGCCAGTAGTATAAGCCAGACAGATACGCAGTATTTT. Protein sequence: CASSISQTDTQYF.

The chain recombines TRBV28 with TRBJ2-7; D remains unclear. CDR1 is MDHEN, CDR2 SYDVKM, per germline. This CDR3 has 14 amino acids. V dropped 2 bases and J dropped 2 bases, with 10 bases sitting between them. The CDR3 DNA reads as TGTGCCAGCAGTTTACACAGAAGTACCTACGAGCAGTACTTC. Encoded protein: CASSLHRSTYEQYF.

J is TRBJ2-7 and V is TRBV10-2, with 10 bases lining up with TRBD2. Germline V gene data show CDR1 as WSHSY and CDR2 as SAAADI. J gave up 3 bases and V 1 base, and 6 bases lay outside the gene matches. The CDR3 has 16 residues. CDR3 coding DNA: TGCGCCAGCAGTGAGTTTTCAGCGGGAGGGGACTACGAGCAGTACTTC. Protein product: CASSEFSAGGDYEQYF.

V gene TRBV9 combines with J gene TRBJ2-7; D call uncertain. Germline-derived CDR1 and CDR2 are SGDLS and YYNGEE. With 0 bases removed from V and 5 bases from J, the gap between germline ends came to 12 bases. This CDR3 has 14 residues. For the CDR3, the DNA is TGTGCCAGCAGCGTAGCCGGAACGGCGGACGAGCAGTACTTC. It encodes CASSVAGTADEQYF.

CDR3 nucleotide sequence: TGTGCCAGCCGCTCCCTAGATGGGCCCCAGCATTTT. Protein: CASRSLDGPQHF. V usage is TRBV6-5 and J usage is TRBJ1-5; D is uncertain. V lost 8 bases to trimming and J lost 9 bases, with 14 bases between them. The CDR3 spans 12 residues. Germline V gene sequence: CDR1 MNHEY, CDR2 SVGAGI.

The chain joins TRBV28 to TRBJ2-7; TRBD2 matches 7 bases. After removal of 10 bases from V and 3 bases from J, the junction contained 12 bases not matched to a gene. Germline-derived CDR1 and CDR2 are MDHEN and SYDVKM. The CDR3 is 14 residues long. CDR3 in DNA: TGTGCCACGGCCCCGACTAGCACAAACTACGAGCAGTACTTC. This sequence encodes CATAPTSTNYEQYF.

The chain links TRBV6-1 to TRBJ2-3, with no clear D. The CDR3 totals 18 residues. Germline-derived CDR1 and CDR2 are MNHNS and SASEGT. The V end was cut by 3 bases, the J end by 0 bases, with 19 bases between. CDR3 region: CASSERRVLLTSTDTQYF. DNA of the CDR3: TGTGCCAGCAGTGAGCGAAGAGTACTCCTCACCAGCACAGATACGCAGTATTTT.

This clone was seen a single time. The V and J genes are TRBV7-9 and TRBJ2-7; D gene ambiguous. V lost 5 bases and J lost 2, with 13 bases in between. Per germline, CDR1 SEHNR and CDR2 FQNEAQ (reference sequence). The CDR3 loop spans 14 amino acids. The CDR3 DNA is TGTGCCAGCAGCGGTAGTAGTACCGCCTACGAGCAGTACTTC. It specifies CASSGSSTAYEQYF.

The V and J genes are TRBV9 and TRBJ2-7, with D possibly being TRBD2 (6 bases). The CDR3 totals 13 residues. V shed 4 bases and J shed 4 bases, with 12 bases lying between them. Germline V gene data show CDR1 as SGDLS and CDR2 as YYNGEE. The CDR3 DNA reads TGTGCCAGCAGCCGGGACTTCGATTACGAGCAGTACTTC. As protein: CASSRDFDYEQYF. Together with reference TRBV9 and TRBJ2-7, the CDR3 gives the full variable domain: DSGVTQTPKHLITATGQRVTLRCSPRSGDLSVYWYQQSLDQGLQFLIQYYNGEERAKGNILERFSAQQFPDLHSELNLSSLELGDSALYFCASSRDFDYEQYFGPGTRLTVT.

This clone was detected once. The rearrangement uses TRBV7-9 and TRBJ1-5; the match to TRBD1 covers 7 bases. Looked up from germline, CDR1 is SEHNR and CDR2 is FQNEAQ (reference sequence). The ends lost 5 bases at V and 7 bases at J; junction bases unmatched: 11. The CDR3 is 15 amino acids. The CDR3 DNA is TGTGCCAGCAGCCCCGTTACAGGGGTGACACAGCCCCAGCATTTT. Encoded protein: CASSPVTGVTQPQHF.

The gene calls are TRBV9 and TRBJ1-1; the D is unclear. The germline gives CDR1 SGDLS, CDR2 YYNGEE. With 4 bases removed from V and 6 bases from J, the gap between germline ends came to 13 bases. This CDR3 spans 13 amino acids. In nucleotides, the CDR3 is TGTGCCAGCAGCCCGGTGGACCACGCTGAAGCTTTCTTT. Translating gives CASSPVDHAEAFF.

This sequence joins TRBV2 and TRBJ2-1, with 9 bases fitting TRBD2. CDR3 length: 16 amino acids. Germline V gene data show CDR1 as SNHLY and CDR2 as FYNNEI. The J segment lost 2 bases and the V segment lost 2 bases, leaving 4 bases of the junction unmatched. The CDR3 DNA is TGTGCCAGCAGTGAAAAATTAGCGGGAGCCTACAATGAGCAGTTCTTC. Encoded protein: CASSEKLAGAYNEQFF.

In DNA form, the CDR3 reads TGTGCCAGCAGCTTGGGGATATCGGGATACGAGCAGTACTTC. Translating gives CASSLGISGYEQYF. The chain is built from TRBV5-5 and TRBJ2-7; a possible D gene is TRBD2 (5 bases). V gave up 0 bases and J gave up 4 bases, with 11 bases separating them. CDR3 length: 14 amino acids. CDR1 is SGHKS, CDR2 YYEKEE, per germline (reference sequence).

This chain uses TRBV7-8 with TRBJ2-1; no clear D. Trimming shortened V by 0 bases and J by 7 bases, and 4 bases separated the two germline ends. Germline CDR1 is SGHVS and CDR2 is FQNEAQ. CDR3 length: 12 amino acids. CDR3 amino acids: CASSLALNEQFF. The CDR3 region has the DNA TGTGCCAGCAGCTTAGCATTGAATGAGCAGTTCTTC.

The chain has TRBV7-2 and TRBJ1-1, with D possibly TRBD1 on 6 matching bases. V was clipped by 6 bases and J by 0 bases, with 14 bases between them. Germline assignment: CDR1 SGHTA and CDR2 FQGNSA. The CDR3 sequence is 15 residues long. The CDR3 protein is CASRLGGDMNTEAFF. The CDR3 nucleotides are TGTGCCAGCAGACTAGGGGGAGACATGAACACTGAAGCTTTCTTT.

V and J are TRBV19 and TRBJ1-1; a weak D match, TRBD1 (6 bases). CDR1 LNHDA and CDR2 SQIVND come from the germline V gene (reference sequence). Trimming stripped 6 bases from V and 1 base from J, with 15 bases between. The CDR3 sequence is 15 residues long. This CDR3 is CASRPTQGANTEAFF. CDR3 bases: TGTGCCAGTAGGCCTACACAGGGAGCGAACACTGAAGCTTTCTTT.

The J gene is TRBJ2-3, the V gene TRBV5-1; TRBD1 matches 7 bases. After removal of 6 bases from V and 2 bases from J, the junction contained 9 bases not matched to a gene. Per the germline V gene, CDR1 is SGHRS and CDR2 is YFSETQ. There are 15 residues in the CDR3. The CDR3 sequence is CASNEDRTSTDTQYF. The CDR3 DNA is TGCGCCAGCAATGAGGACAGGACCTCCACAGATACGCAGTATTTT.

On this clone: Additional DNA sequences in this sample encode the identical CDR3. The chain uses TRBV28 and TRBJ2-7; D call uncertain. The V end lost 2 bases, the J end lost 3 bases, and 5 bases lay between the germline ends. In germline, CDR1 is MDHEN, CDR2 SYDVKM. This CDR3 has 12 residues. In DNA form, the CDR3 reads TGTGCCAGCAGTTTAGGAAACTACGAGCAGTACTTC. This encodes CASSLGNYEQYF.

The J gene is TRBJ2-1, the V gene TRBV19; unclear D gene. There are 14 residues in the CDR3. The germline gives CDR1 LNHDA, CDR2 SQIVND (reference sequence). V gave up 6 bases and J gave up 3 bases, with 12 bases separating them. The CDR3 protein is CASRPGGFYNEQFF. DNA of the CDR3: TGTGCCAGTAGGCCGGGTGGGTTCTACAATGAGCAGTTCTTC.

The chain employs TRBV11-2 and TRBJ1-6, with a possible D match to TRBD1 (5 bases). With 4 bases removed from V and 7 bases from J, the gap between germline ends came to 14 bases. Germline values: CDR1 SGHAT, CDR2 FQNNGV. CDR3 length equals 15 residues. The CDR3, as DNA: TGTGCCAGCAGCTCGACAGAGCCTATGAATTCACCCCTCCACTTT. It encodes CASSSTEPMNSPLHF.

The chain uses TRBV9 and TRBJ2-5, with TRBD1 identical over 12 bases. The J call may be faulty, since TRBJ2-7 better matches the DNA end. The CDR3 spans 15 residues. Germline lookup yields CDR1 SGDLS and CDR2 YYNGEE. CDR3 region: CASSVGGTGGDEQYF. For the CDR3, the DNA is TGTGCCAGCAGCGTGGGAGGGACAGGGGGCGACGAGCAGTACTTC.

The rearrangement links TRBV4-1 to TRBJ2-7; TRBD1 aligns across 11 bases. The V segment lost 5 bases and the J segment 3 bases; nucleotides outside the gene matches: 6. Germline CDR1 reads MGHRA; CDR2 reads YSYEKL. The CDR3 contains 15 residues. The CDR3: CASSSSGTGGYEQYF. Written as DNA, the CDR3 is TGCGCCAGCAGCTCTTCCGGGACAGGGGGCTACGAGCAGTACTTC.

This chain uses TRBV11-2 with TRBJ2-7; possibly TRBD2 for D (6 bases). The V end lost 7 bases, the J end lost 5 bases, and 18 bases lay between the germline ends. Germline V gene lookup returns CDR1 SGHAT and CDR2 FQNNGV. The CDR3 is made up of 14 amino acids. For the CDR3, the DNA is TGTGCCAGCACCCCGGTGGGGGGAGCGAACGAGCAGTACTTC. Translation: CASTPVGGANEQYF.